This T cell receptor beta chain was retrieved from a study of siplizumab effects on memory and regulatory T cells. Study-level points and caveats: Significant reduction of alloreactive sequences traceable to unstimulated CD4+ memory cells was observed with siplizumab.

A remark on this clone: The antigen is undetermined.

Profiling relied on immunoSEQ multiplex PCR, and the TCRdb table lists in-frame clones only, not all of them. The table includes roughly 68,000 clones, less than 90% detected once. This receptor was obtained from a human donor in good health. The sequencing sample was made of memory CD4+ T cells sorted from blood.

The CDR3 region has the DNA TGCGCCAGCAGCGTATGGGACCTGAGCACAGATACGCAGTATTTT. Amino acid sequence: CASSVWDLSTDTQYF. The V call is TRBV5-1, the J call TRBJ2-3; either TRBD1 or TRBD2 may supply D (5 bases each). V was trimmed by 4 bases and J by 0 bases, leaving 12 bases between them. Per the germline V gene, CDR1 is SGHRS and CDR2 is YFSETQ. The CDR3 is 15 residues long.